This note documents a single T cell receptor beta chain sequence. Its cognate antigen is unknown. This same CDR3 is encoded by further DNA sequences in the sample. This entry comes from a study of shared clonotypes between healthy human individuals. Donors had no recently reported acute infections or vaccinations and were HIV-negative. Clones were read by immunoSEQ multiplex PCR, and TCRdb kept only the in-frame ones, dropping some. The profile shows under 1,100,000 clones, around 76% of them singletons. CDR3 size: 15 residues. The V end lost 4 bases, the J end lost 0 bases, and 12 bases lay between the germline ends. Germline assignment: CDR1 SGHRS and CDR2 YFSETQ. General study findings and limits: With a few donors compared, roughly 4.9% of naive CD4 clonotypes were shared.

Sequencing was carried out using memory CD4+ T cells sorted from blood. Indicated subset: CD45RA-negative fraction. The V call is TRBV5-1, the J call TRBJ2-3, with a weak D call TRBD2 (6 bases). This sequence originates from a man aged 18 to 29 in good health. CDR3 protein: CASSLTGTSTDTQYF. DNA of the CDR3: TGCGCCAGCAGCCTGACCGGGACTAGCACAGATACGCAGTATTTT.